The 27 T cell receptor beta chains below all came from one sample that was sequenced in a study of T cell repertoires in aging, cancer and after chemotherapy. Multiplex touch-down PCR with TRB-A/B primers amplified rearranged V-D-J TRB sequences. TCRdb independently ran MiXCR on the multiplex PCR reads; one entry per CDR3 protein. This sample has around 1,300 distinct CDR3 sequences, with under 30% found just once. Peripheral blood genomic DNA, not sorted cells or RNA, was the template. Input material: blood. These receptors were obtained from a human donor with a solid tumor.

V usage is TRBV12-5 and J usage is TRBJ2-7; D possibly corresponds to TRBD1 (6 bases). There are 17 residues in the CDR3. Trimming took off 0 bases at V and 0 bases at J, with 15 bases between the two ends. Germline loops: CDR1 LGHNT, CDR2 FRNRAP. The CDR3 region has the DNA TGTGCTAGTGGTTTGGTACCGGTGGGGGCGAACTCCTACGAGCAGTACTTC. Residues: CASGLVPVGANSYEQYF. Filled out from reference TRBV12-5 and TRBJ2-7, the complete variable domain reads DARVTQTPRHKVTEMGQEVTMRCQPILGHNTVFWYRQTMMQGLELLAYFRNRAPLDDSGMPKDRFSAEMPDATLATLKIQPSEPRDSAVYFCASGLVPVGANSYEQYFGPGTRLTVT.

The chain has TRBV7-4 and TRBJ2-7; TRBD2 aligns across 9 bases. The J segment lost 3 bases and the V segment lost 5 bases, leaving 11 bases of the junction unmatched. Germline loops: CDR1 SGHVT, CDR2 SQSDAQ. This CDR3 region has 16 residues. Written as DNA, the CDR3 is TGTGCCAGCAGCCTAGGCGGGGGGGGGGGTATCTACGAGCAGTACTTC. This translates into CASSLGGGGGIYEQYF.

This clonotype has more than one count but fewer than ten. The J gene is TRBJ2-7, the V gene TRBV18, with 8 positions matching TRBD2. Losses at the gene ends were 4 bases for V and 6 bases for J; bases not matched to a gene: 20. This CDR3 contains 18 residues. CDR1 is KGHSH, CDR2 LQKENI, per germline. CDR3 nucleotides: TGTGCCAGCTCACACCCGCGGAGGGGGAGCGGGGGCCGGGCCGAGCAGTACTTC. Translated, it gives CASSHPRRGSGGRAEQYF. The full variable domain, in which reference TRBV18 and TRBJ2-7 provide the parts outside the CDR3, is NAGVMQNPRHLVRRRGQEARLRCSPMKGHSHVYWYRQLPEEGLKFMVYLQKENIIDESGMPKERFSAEFPKEGPSILRIQQVVRGDSAAYFCASSHPRRGSGGRAEQYFGPGTRLTVT.

The rearrangement joins TRBV19 to TRBJ2-1, with D unresolved. This CDR3 has 13 residues. CDR1 and CDR2 from the germline V gene are LNHDA and SQIVND (reference sequence). The V and J ends lost 3 bases and 5 bases respectively, with 8 bases between them. The CDR3, as DNA: TGTGCCAGTAGTATTAGCCAGGACAATGAGCAGTTCTTC. Translating it yields CASSISQDNEQFF.

J is TRBJ2-3 and V is TRBV20-1, with unresolved D. The germline V gene encodes CDR1 DFQATT and CDR2 SNEGSKA (reference sequence). Deletions cut 0 bases from V and 2 bases from J, with 6 bases between. This CDR3 is 13 amino acids long. Written as DNA, the CDR3 is TGCAGTGCTAGAGAGGTGAACACAGATACGCAGTATTTT. This sequence encodes CSAREVNTDTQYF.

V is TRBV6-5 and J is TRBJ2-3; 9 bases are a match to TRBD1. With 0 bases clipped from V and 0 bases from J, the junction kept 1 base outside the gene matches. This CDR3 is built from 16 residues. Germline V lookup: CDR1 MNHEY, CDR2 SVGAGI. The chain's CDR3 is CASSYSDRGSTDTQYF. CDR3 DNA: TGTGCCAGCAGTTACTCAGACAGGGGGAGCACAGATACGCAGTATTTT.

This clonotype has more than one count but fewer than ten. The rearrangement joins TRBV27 to TRBJ2-1; TRBD2 is a possible D gene (6 bases). V was trimmed by 7 bases and J by 4 bases, leaving 17 bases between them. Germline CDR1 MNHEY, CDR2 SMNVEV (reference sequence). This CDR3 region has 15 residues. CDR3 coding DNA: TGTGCCAGCACCCTGGCTCCCGGGGGTTACAATGAGCAGTTCTTC. Encoded protein: CASTLAPGGYNEQFF.

The chain recombines TRBV19 with TRBJ1-3; D remains ambiguous. The CDR3 totals 14 residues. The V and J ends lost 3 bases and 4 bases respectively, with 10 bases between them. CDR1 and CDR2 (germline): LNHDA, SQIVND (reference sequence). This CDR3 is CASSIGIIGNTIYF. The CDR3 DNA reads as TGTGCCAGTAGTATCGGGATTATAGGAAACACCATATATTTT.

The rearrangement uses TRBV5-1 and TRBJ2-1, with D possibly TRBD2 on 6 matching bases. This CDR3 is built from 15 residues. From germline, CDR1 is SGHRS and CDR2 YFSETQ. V lost 5 bases and J lost 3, with 15 bases in between. The CDR3 region is CASRLDGGGYNEQFF. The CDR3, as DNA: TGCGCCAGCAGATTAGACGGGGGAGGCTACAATGAGCAGTTCTTC. Full variable domain (outside the CDR3, taken from reference TRBV5-1 and TRBJ2-1): KAGVTQTPRYLIKTRGQQVTLSCSPISGHRSVSWYQQTPGQGLQFLFEYFSETQRNKGNFPGRFSGRQFSNSRSEMNVSTLELGDSALYLCASRLDGGGYNEQFFGPGTRLTVL.

The chain employs TRBV6-1 and TRBJ1-5; D is ambiguous. The CDR3 extends over 15 amino acids. Trimming took off 3 bases at V and 4 bases at J, with 13 bases between the two ends. Looked up from germline, CDR1 is MNHNS and CDR2 is SASEGT. CDR3 loop: CASSDGMPGNQPQHF. The CDR3 bases are TGTGCCAGCAGTGATGGGATGCCGGGGAATCAGCCCCAGCATTTT.

This clonotype counts as large. The chain joins TRBV29-1 to TRBJ2-7, with D perhaps being TRBD1 or TRBD2 (5 bases each). CDR1 and CDR2 (germline): SQVTM, ANQGSEA. The CDR3 is 14 amino acids. V was cut by 4 bases and J by 0 bases, with 13 bases left in between. Written as DNA, the CDR3 is TGCAGCGTTGCGGTCGGGGCGAGCTCCTACGAGCAGTACTTC. The encoded protein is CSVAVGASSYEQYF.

This chain joins TRBV19 and TRBJ1-2, with a possible D match to TRBD1 (5 bases). Deletions cut 4 bases from V and 3 bases from J, with 18 bases between. The CDR3 has 16 amino acids. The germline gives CDR1 LNHDA, CDR2 SQIVND (reference sequence). CDR3 protein: CASSRPAPRGDYGYTF. The DNA of the CDR3 is TGTGCCAGTAGTAGACCGGCCCCAAGAGGGGACTATGGCTACACCTTC. Full variable domain (missing parts from reference TRBV19 and TRBJ1-2): DGGITQSPKYLFRKEGQNVTLSCEQNLNHDAMYWYRQDPGQGLRLIYYSQIVNDFQKGDIAEGYSVSREKKESFPLTVTSAQKNPTAFYLCASSRPAPRGDYGYTFGSGTRLTVV.

This clonotype is termed large. The CDR3 reads CASTPGSLGYTF. The CDR3 region has the DNA TGTGCCAGTACCCCGGGGAGCTTGGGCTACACCTTC. This rearrangement joins TRBV19 to TRBJ1-2; D gene uncertain. The V and J ends lost 7 bases and 8 bases respectively, with 14 bases between them. Germline loops: CDR1 LNHDA, CDR2 SQIVND (reference sequence). This CDR3 comprises 12 residues.

The rearrangement uses TRBV6-1 and TRBJ2-4; 15 positions agree with TRBD2. The CDR3 extends over 17 amino acids. V shed 4 bases and J 2 bases; nucleotides not matched to a gene: 3. Germline V gene lookup returns CDR1 MNHNS and CDR2 SASEGT. The CDR3 is CASSGTSGGATKNIQYF. The CDR3 region has the DNA TGTGCCAGCAGTGGGACTAGCGGGGGGGCAACCAAAAACATTCAGTACTTC.

This CDR3 is CASSQDWGPKGTQYF. CDR3 coding DNA: TGTGCCAGCAGCCAAGATTGGGGCCCCAAGGGGACCCAGTACTTC. The chain combines TRBV14 with TRBJ2-5; perhaps TRBD1 as D (5 bases). The CDR3 consists of 15 residues. Trimming removed 0 bases from V and 7 bases from J, with 15 bases in between. The germline V gene encodes CDR1 SGHDN and CDR2 FVKESK.

This clonotype is medium-sized within its sample. The chain carries TRBV29-1 and TRBJ1-1; 9 positions agree with TRBD1. The J segment lost 8 bases and the V segment lost 7 bases, leaving 11 bases of the junction unmatched. The CDR3 extends over 13 amino acids. Germline V gives CDR1 SQVTM, CDR2 ANQGSEA. The CDR3 is CSAAKTGGGEAFF. The CDR3 coding sequence is TGCAGCGCTGCCAAAACAGGGGGCGGAGAAGCTTTCTTT.

This clonotype was observed a few times. The rearrangement uses TRBV19 and TRBJ2-1; a possible D gene is TRBD2 (8 bases). The germline CDR1 and CDR2 sequences are LNHDA and SQIVND (reference sequence). Trimming took 4 bases from V and 6 from J, leaving 25 bases between them. There are 18 residues in the CDR3. In DNA, the CDR3 is TGTGCCAGTAGTAAACGGGGGGGACAGACCGGGTCGACCAATGAGCAGTTCTTC. As protein: CASSKRGGQTGSTNEQFF.

V gene TRBV24-1 combines with J gene TRBJ2-5; 11 positions agree with TRBD1. Germline CDR1 and CDR2: KGHDR and SFDVKD. The length of the CDR3 is 17 residues. V dropped 3 bases and J dropped 5; count of bases not matched to a gene: 10. The CDR3 sequence is CATSDLSDRGHGETQYF. CDR3 DNA sequence: TGTGCCACCAGTGATCTATCGGACAGGGGGCACGGGGAGACCCAGTACTTC.

V gene TRBV24-1 combines with J gene TRBJ2-3; D is unclear. Trimming cost V 4 bases and J 6 bases, with 4 bases left between them. Germline lookup yields CDR1 KGHDR and CDR2 SFDVKD. The CDR3 loop spans 11 amino acids. This CDR3 reads CATSEGDTQYF. The CDR3 DNA reads as TGTGCCACCAGTGAAGGGGATACGCAGTATTTT.

This clonotype turned up a few times. This chain uses TRBV12-3 or TRBV12-4 with TRBJ1-1, with D hard to call. Trimming removed 6 bases at V and 5 bases at J, with 13 bases between. The CDR3 has 13 amino acids. The CDR3 reads CASSPSRATEAFF. The CDR3 DNA reads as TGTGCCAGCAGCCCTTCAAGGGCGACTGAAGCTTTCTTT.

This clonotype was counted a few times. The CDR3 nucleotides are TGTGCCAGTTCACAGGGGAGGGGATATGGCTACACCTTC. Translation gives CASSQGRGYGYTF. The chain recombines TRBV13 with TRBJ1-2; 7 bases align to TRBD1. The V gene's germline CDR1 is PRHDT and CDR2 FYEKMQ (reference sequence). The V segment lost 9 bases and the J segment 5 bases; nucleotides outside the gene matches: 9. This CDR3 spans 13 amino acids. The full variable domain, rest sourced from reference TRBV13 and TRBJ1-2, is AAGVIQSPRHLIKEKRETATLKCYPIPRHDTVYWYQQGPGQDPQFLISFYEKMQSDKGSIPDRFSAQQFSDYHSELNMSSLELGDSALYFCASSQGRGYGYTFGSGTRLTVV.

In its sample, this clonotype was seen once. The rearrangement joins TRBV19 to TRBJ1-1, with D perhaps TRBD1 (5 bases). V was trimmed by 3 bases and J by 6 bases, leaving 20 bases between them. The germline V gene has CDR1 LNHDA and CDR2 SQIVND (reference sequence). The CDR3 has 16 residues. Here the CDR3 reads CASSMGSFGGGSEAFF. The CDR3 DNA reads TGTGCCAGTAGTATGGGAAGTTTCGGGGGAGGGTCTGAAGCTTTCTTT. The whole variable domain, filled in from reference TRBV19 and TRBJ1-1, reads DGGITQSPKYLFRKEGQNVTLSCEQNLNHDAMYWYRQDPGQGLRLIYYSQIVNDFQKGDIAEGYSVSREKKESFPLTVTSAQKNPTAFYLCASSMGSFGGGSEAFFGQGTRLTVV.

This clonotype was observed a few times. This sequence joins TRBV5-1 and TRBJ2-5; D gene uncertain. Per germline, CDR1 SGHRS and CDR2 YFSETQ. The CDR3 loop spans 11 amino acids. Trimming removed 0 bases from V and 5 bases from J, with 2 bases in between. The CDR3 here is CASSLEETQYF. Here the CDR3 DNA reads TGCGCCAGCAGCTTGGAGGAGACCCAGTACTTC.

This clonotype occurred a few times. The genes are TRBV6-5 and TRBJ2-7, with 11 nucleotides matching TRBD1. The germline V gene has CDR1 MNHEY and CDR2 SVGAGI. The CDR3 has 15 residues. V lost 4 bases to trimming and J lost 3 bases; unmatched junction nucleotides: 5. The CDR3, as DNA: TGTGCCAGCAGTTGGACAGGGGGCCCCTACTACGAGCAGTACTTC. It encodes CASSWTGGPYYEQYF.

This clonotype occurred a few times. The chain joins TRBV20-1 to TRBJ1-3, with D perhaps matching TRBD1 (5 bases). The germline V gene has CDR1 DFQATT and CDR2 SNEGSKA (reference sequence). V was cut by 3 bases and J by 7 bases, with 13 bases left in between. The CDR3 loop spans 13 amino acids. The CDR3 region is CSASVPGTNTIYF. CDR3 nucleotides: TGCAGTGCTAGTGTACCCGGGACCAACACCATATATTTT.

V is TRBV18 and J is TRBJ2-3; D gene ambiguous. Germline V gene lookup returns CDR1 KGHSH and CDR2 LQKENI. Trimming left V 7 bases short and J 4 bases short, with 12 bases between. The CDR3 runs to 13 residues. CDR3 protein: CASFPGPADTQYF. CDR3 nucleotide sequence: TGTGCCAGCTTCCCCGGCCCCGCAGATACGCAGTATTTT.

The chain is built from TRBV27 and TRBJ2-3; a possible D gene is TRBD2 (6 bases). The germline V gene has CDR1 MNHEY and CDR2 SMNVEV (reference sequence). Trimming took 4 bases from V and 3 from J, leaving 14 bases between them. The CDR3 sequence is 15 residues long. The CDR3 region is CASSSRLDSTDTQYF. The CDR3 DNA is TGTGCCAGCAGTTCCCGACTAGATTCTACAGATACGCAGTATTTT.